One sample yielded the 13 T cell receptor beta chains listed below, sequenced in a study of cytomegalovirus exposure and HLA in healthy donors. This table comes from immunoSEQ multiplex PCR, and its TCRdb copy is limited to in-frame clones, with some not included. The sample yields about 63,000 clones, roughly 90% seen once. Sequenced input: PBMCs. Receptors originate from a woman younger than 30 in good health and CMV-seronegative.

This clone has only one observation. V gene TRBV11-2 combines with J gene TRBJ1-5; 8 nucleotides match TRBD1. The V and J ends lost 5 bases and 4 bases, in that order; junction bases with no gene match: 7. Germline V lookup: CDR1 SGHAT, CDR2 FQNNGV. The CDR3 spans 15 residues. CDR3 sequence reads: CASSVGQGQNQPQHF. The DNA for the CDR3 is TGTGCCAGCAGCGTCGGACAGGGCCAAAATCAGCCCCAGCATTTT. Using reference TRBV11-2 and TRBJ1-5 for the parts outside the CDR3, the full variable domain is EAGVAQSPRYKIIEKRQSVAFWCNPISGHATLYWYQQILGQGPKLLIQFQNNGVVDDSQLPKDRFSAERLKGVDSTLKIQPAKLEDSAVYLCASSVGQGQNQPQHFGDGTRLSIL.

The chain has TRBV27 and TRBJ2-5, with 12 bases identical to TRBD2. Germline CDR1 MNHEY, CDR2 SMNVEV (reference sequence). V lost 5 bases and J lost 2; bases outside the gene matches: 9. The CDR3 contains 17 residues. The CDR3 region is CASSPRPGLAGQETQYF. CDR3 DNA sequence: TGTGCCAGCAGTCCAAGACCGGGACTAGCGGGTCAAGAGACCCAGTACTTC.

This chain uses TRBV7-9 with TRBJ2-2; 10 positions agree with TRBD2. Unmatched junction bases numbered 4, after V lost 8 bases and J lost 4 bases. The germline gives CDR1 SEHNR, CDR2 FQNEAQ (reference sequence). This CDR3 contains 14 residues. CDR3 loop: CASASGSITGELFF. The CDR3 DNA reads as TGTGCCAGCGCTAGCGGGAGTATCACCGGGGAGCTGTTTTTT.

The chain links TRBV6-6 to TRBJ2-1; TRBD1 is a possible D gene (9 bases). The length of the CDR3 is 15 residues. V was pared by 7 bases and J by 8 bases, with 21 bases between. Germline V CDR1 and CDR2: MNHNY, SVGAGI (reference sequence). The CDR3 nucleotides are TGTGCCAGCACTCGCGGGGGGACAGGGCCCCATGAGCAGTTCTTC. Protein product: CASTRGGTGPHEQFF.

This chain links TRBV5-1 with TRBJ1-1; D gene ambiguous. Trimming removed 5 bases at V and 5 bases at J, with 13 bases between. This CDR3 spans 13 amino acids. The germline CDR1 and CDR2 sequences are SGHRS and YFSETQ. The CDR3, as DNA: TGCGCCAGCAGAACGGGGAGTCGGACTGAAGCTTTCTTT. The encoded protein is CASRTGSRTEAFF.

This clone occurred a few times. The chain employs TRBV7-9 and TRBJ1-2, with 8 nucleotides matching TRBD1. Germline trimming cut 5 bases from V and 3 bases from J; bases unmatched to any gene: 5. This CDR3 is built from 14 residues. Germline-derived CDR1 and CDR2 are SEHNR and FQNEAQ (reference sequence). The CDR3 loop is CASSAGQGDYGYTF. CDR3 nucleotide sequence: TGTGCCAGCAGCGCTGGACAGGGCGACTATGGCTACACCTTC.

The chain recombines TRBV28 with TRBJ2-3, with TRBD1 matching 7 bases. V lost 6 bases, J lost 4 bases, and 7 bases stayed unmatched. The CDR3 loop spans 14 amino acids. The germline V gene has CDR1 MDHEN and CDR2 SYDVKM. The DNA of the CDR3 is TGTGCCAGCAGCAACAGGGGTAGCGCAGATACGCAGTATTTT. Its translation is CASSNRGSADTQYF.

The chain combines TRBV5-4 with TRBJ2-7; maybe TRBD2 (6 bases). Trimming cost V 0 bases and J 3 bases, with 10 bases left between them. The germline V gene encodes CDR1 SGHNT and CDR2 YYREEE (reference sequence). The CDR3 covers 14 residues. The CDR3 sequence: CASSLETSRYEQYF. Written as DNA, the CDR3 is TGTGCCAGCAGCTTGGAAACTAGCCGCTACGAGCAGTACTTC.

The chain employs TRBV25-1 and TRBJ2-1, with D possibly being TRBD2 (7 bases). This CDR3 contains 16 residues. Trimming cost V 2 bases and J 5 bases, with 16 bases left between them. Germline lookup yields CDR1 MGHDK and CDR2 SYGVNS. The CDR3 sequence: CASSEGGAGKHNEQFF. The CDR3 DNA reads TGTGCCAGCAGTGAAGGGGGGGCGGGGAAACACAATGAGCAGTTCTTC.

V and J are TRBV27 and TRBJ2-6; TRBD2 might be the D (6 bases). The V gene lost 6 bases and the J gene lost 0 bases, with 15 bases spanning the gap. Germline V lookup: CDR1 MNHEY, CDR2 SMNVEV (reference sequence). CDR3 length: 17 residues. CDR3 sequence: CASSSSGSYSGANVLTF. CDR3 nucleotides: TGTGCCAGCAGCTCCAGCGGGTCCTACTCTGGGGCCAACGTCCTGACTTTC.

The chain is built from TRBV27 and TRBJ1-3, with D perhaps matching TRBD1 (5 bases). V lost 2 bases to trimming and J lost 0 bases, with 17 bases between them. The CDR3 spans 18 residues. Germline lookup yields CDR1 MNHEY and CDR2 SMNVEV (reference sequence). For the CDR3, the DNA is TGTGCCAGCAGTTTAACAGGTCTTCTGCACTTCTCTGGAAACACCATATATTTT. Translated, it gives CASSLTGLLHFSGNTIYF.

A single count supports this clone. The V call is TRBV5-1, the J call TRBJ2-7; 13 bases align to TRBD2. The germline gives CDR1 SGHRS, CDR2 YFSETQ. This CDR3 has 17 residues. J gave up 7 bases and V 4 bases, and 14 bases lay outside the gene matches. The DNA for the CDR3 is TGCGCCAGCAGCCCGGACACTAGCGGGAGGGTCGGGAGGGAGCAGTACTTC. Its translation is CASSPDTSGRVGREQYF.

The chain combines TRBV5-1 with TRBJ2-3, with 7 bases identical to TRBD2. CDR1 and CDR2 (germline): SGHRS, YFSETQ. The CDR3 is made up of 17 amino acids. With 3 bases clipped from V and 5 bases from J, the junction kept 15 bases outside the gene matches. The CDR3 DNA reads as TGCGCCAGCAGCTACCGATACTCCAGCGGGATCCAAGATACGCAGTATTTT. Protein sequence: CASSYRYSSGIQDTQYF.